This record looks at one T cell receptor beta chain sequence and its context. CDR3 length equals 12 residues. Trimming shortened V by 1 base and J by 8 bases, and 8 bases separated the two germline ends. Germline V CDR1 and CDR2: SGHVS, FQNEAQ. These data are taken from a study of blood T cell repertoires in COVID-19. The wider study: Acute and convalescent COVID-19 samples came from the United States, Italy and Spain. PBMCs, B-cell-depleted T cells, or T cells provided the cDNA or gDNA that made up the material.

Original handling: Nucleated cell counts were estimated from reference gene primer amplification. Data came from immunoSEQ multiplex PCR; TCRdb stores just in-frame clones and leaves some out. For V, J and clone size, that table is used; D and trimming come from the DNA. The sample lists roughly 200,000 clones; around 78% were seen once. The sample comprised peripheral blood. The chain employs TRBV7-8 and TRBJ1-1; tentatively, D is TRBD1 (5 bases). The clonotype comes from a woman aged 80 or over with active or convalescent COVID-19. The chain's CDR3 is CASSLVGGEAFF. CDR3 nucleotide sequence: TGTGCCAGCAGCTTAGTGGGGGGGGAAGCTTTCTTT.